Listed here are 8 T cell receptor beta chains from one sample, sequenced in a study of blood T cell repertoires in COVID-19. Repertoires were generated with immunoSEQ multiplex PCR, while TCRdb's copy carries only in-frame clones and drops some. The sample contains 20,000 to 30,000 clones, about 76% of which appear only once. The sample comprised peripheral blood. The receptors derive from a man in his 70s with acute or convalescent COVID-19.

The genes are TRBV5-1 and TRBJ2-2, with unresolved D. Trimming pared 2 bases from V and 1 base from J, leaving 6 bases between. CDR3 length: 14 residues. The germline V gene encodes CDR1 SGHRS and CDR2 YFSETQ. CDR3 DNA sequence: TGCGCCAGCAGCTTATCAGGGAACACCGGGGAGCTGTTTTTT. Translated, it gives CASSLSGNTGELFF.

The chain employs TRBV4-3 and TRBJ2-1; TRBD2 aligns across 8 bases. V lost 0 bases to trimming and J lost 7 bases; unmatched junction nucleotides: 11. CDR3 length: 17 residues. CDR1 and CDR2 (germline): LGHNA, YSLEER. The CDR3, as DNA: TGCGCCAGCAGCCAAGATCGCCAGCGGGAGATGGTTAATGAGCAGTTCTTC. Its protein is CASSQDRQREMVNEQFF.

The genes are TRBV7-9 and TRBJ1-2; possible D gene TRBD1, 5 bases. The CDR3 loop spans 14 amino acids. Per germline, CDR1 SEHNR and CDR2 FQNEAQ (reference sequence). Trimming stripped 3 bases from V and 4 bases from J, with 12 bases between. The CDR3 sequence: CASSLAGRIYGYTF. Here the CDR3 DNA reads TGTGCCAGCAGCTTGGCAGGGAGGATCTATGGCTACACCTTC.

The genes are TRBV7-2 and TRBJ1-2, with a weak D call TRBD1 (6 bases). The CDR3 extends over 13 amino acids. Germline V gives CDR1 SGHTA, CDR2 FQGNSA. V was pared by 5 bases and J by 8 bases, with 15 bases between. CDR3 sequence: CASSLNRVNGYTF. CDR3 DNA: TGTGCCAGCAGCCTGAACAGGGTCAACGGCTACACCTTC.

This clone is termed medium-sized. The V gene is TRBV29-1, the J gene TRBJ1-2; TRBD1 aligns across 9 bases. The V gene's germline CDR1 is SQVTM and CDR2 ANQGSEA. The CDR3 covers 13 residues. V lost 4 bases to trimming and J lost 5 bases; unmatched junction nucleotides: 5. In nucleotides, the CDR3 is TGCAGCGTTGGGACAGGGGTCGGATATGGCTACACCTTC. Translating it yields CSVGTGVGYGYTF.

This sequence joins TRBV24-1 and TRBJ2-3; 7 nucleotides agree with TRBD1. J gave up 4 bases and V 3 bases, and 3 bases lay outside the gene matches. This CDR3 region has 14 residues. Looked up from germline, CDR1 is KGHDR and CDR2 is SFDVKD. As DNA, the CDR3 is TGTGCCACCAGTGATCTACAGGGGCCAGATACGCAGTATTTT. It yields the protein CATSDLQGPDTQYF.

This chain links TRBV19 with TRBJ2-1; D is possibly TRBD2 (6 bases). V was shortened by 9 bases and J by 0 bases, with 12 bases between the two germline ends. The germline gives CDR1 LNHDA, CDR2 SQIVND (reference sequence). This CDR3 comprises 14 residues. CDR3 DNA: TGTGCCAGCCGAGCGGGTAGCTCCTACAATGAGCAGTTCTTC. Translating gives CASRAGSSYNEQFF.

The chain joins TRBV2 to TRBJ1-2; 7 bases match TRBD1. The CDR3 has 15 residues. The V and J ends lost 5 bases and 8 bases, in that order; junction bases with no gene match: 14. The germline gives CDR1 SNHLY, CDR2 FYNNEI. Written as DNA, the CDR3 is TGTGCCAGCAGTCAGATAAGACAGGGACAAGAGGGCTACACCTTC. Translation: CASSQIRQGQEGYTF.